This TCR beta chain was obtained from a study of blood T cells in healthy people across ages. Study results and caveats: Among T cells, TCR beta diversity per million cells dropped roughly linearly as age rose. More naive CD4+ cells and higher diversity were found in long-lived than in aged donors.

For the second PCR, which ran for roughly 7 to 11 cycles, a sample-barcoded 5' primer and a J-beta primer mix were used. TCRdb passed the 5' RACE reads through MiXCR, listing each CDR3 protein once. Of hundreds of thousands of distinct CDR3 sequences listed, 21% were seen once; the top ten hold 3.5% to 4%. Concerning this clonotype itself: Its antigen is unknown.

The CDR3 extends over 16 amino acids. Losses at the gene ends were 3 bases for V and 4 bases for J; bases not matched to a gene: 12. Per germline, CDR1 SGHDT and CDR2 YYEEEE. The sequenced sample was blood. This chain uses TRBV5-6 with TRBJ2-7, with 8 bases matching TRBD1. The receptor was derived from a man in his sixties or seventies in good health. The chain's CDR3 is CASSYLNHRGTYEQYF. CDR3 sequence (DNA): TGTGCCAGCAGCTACCTAAACCACAGGGGGACGTACGAGCAGTACTTC.